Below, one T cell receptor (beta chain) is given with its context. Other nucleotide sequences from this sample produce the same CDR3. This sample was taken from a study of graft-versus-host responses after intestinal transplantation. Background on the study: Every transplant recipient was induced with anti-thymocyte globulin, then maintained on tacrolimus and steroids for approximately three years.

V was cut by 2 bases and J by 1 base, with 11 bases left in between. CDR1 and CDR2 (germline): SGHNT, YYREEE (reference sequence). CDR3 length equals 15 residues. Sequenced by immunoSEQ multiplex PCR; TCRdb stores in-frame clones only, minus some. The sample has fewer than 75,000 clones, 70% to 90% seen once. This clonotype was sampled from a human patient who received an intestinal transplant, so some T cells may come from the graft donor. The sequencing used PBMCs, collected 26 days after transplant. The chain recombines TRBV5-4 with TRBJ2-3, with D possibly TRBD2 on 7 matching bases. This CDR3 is CASSFRGGRTDTQYF. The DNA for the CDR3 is TGTGCCAGCAGCTTCCGCGGGGGCCGCACAGATACGCAGTATTTT.